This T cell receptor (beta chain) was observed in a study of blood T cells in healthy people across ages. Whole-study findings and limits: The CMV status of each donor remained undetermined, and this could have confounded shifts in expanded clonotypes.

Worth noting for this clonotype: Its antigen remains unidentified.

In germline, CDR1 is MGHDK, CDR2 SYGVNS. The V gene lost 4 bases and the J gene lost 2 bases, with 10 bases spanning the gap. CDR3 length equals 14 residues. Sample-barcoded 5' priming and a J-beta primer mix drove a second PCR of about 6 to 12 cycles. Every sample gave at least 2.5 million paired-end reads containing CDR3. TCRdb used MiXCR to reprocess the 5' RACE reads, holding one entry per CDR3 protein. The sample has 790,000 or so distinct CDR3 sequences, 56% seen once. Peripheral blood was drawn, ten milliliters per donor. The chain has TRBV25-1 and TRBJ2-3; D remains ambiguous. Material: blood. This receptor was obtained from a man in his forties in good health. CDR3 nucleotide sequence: TGTGCCAGCAGTGCGGGCACCCCCACAGATACGCAGTATTTT. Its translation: CASSAGTPTDTQYF.